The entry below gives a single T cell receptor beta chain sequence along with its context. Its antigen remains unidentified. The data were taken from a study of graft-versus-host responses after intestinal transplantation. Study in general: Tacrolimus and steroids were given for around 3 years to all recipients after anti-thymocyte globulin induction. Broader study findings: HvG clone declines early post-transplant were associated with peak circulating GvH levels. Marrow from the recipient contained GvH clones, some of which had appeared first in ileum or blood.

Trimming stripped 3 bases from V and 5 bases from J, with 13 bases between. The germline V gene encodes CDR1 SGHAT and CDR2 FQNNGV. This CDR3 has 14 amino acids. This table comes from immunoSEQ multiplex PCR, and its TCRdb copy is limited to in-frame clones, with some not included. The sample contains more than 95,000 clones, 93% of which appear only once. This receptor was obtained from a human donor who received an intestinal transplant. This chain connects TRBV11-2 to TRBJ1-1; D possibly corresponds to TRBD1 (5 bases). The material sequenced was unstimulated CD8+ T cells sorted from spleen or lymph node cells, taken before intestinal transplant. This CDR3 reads CASSFRGGETEAFF. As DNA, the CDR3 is TGTGCCAGCAGCTTTAGGGGAGGGGAAACTGAAGCTTTCTTT.